Listed below are T cell receptor beta chains from one sample, sequenced in a study of blood T cell repertoires in COVID-19. TCRdb's table, derived via immunoSEQ multiplex PCR, lists solely in-frame clones and lacks some. This repertoire shows under 80,000 clones, around 77% found once; its top ten account for 20% to 25%. The sequenced sample consisted of peripheral blood. The receptors stem from a man older than 75 with active or convalescent COVID-19. Each CDR3 is given with its conserved first and last residue. A D gene is named only where the DNA matches it firmly. Rows give clone size only sometimes, using once, few, many, or a class for an expanded clone.

CDR3 DNA: TGTGCCAGCAGCTTAACGGTTAGCGACACTGAAGCTTTCTTT
CDR3 protein: CASSLTVSDTEAFF
clone size: NA
V gene: TRBV11-2
D gene: NA
CDR3 length: 14
J gene: TRBJ1-1

CDR3 DNA: TGTGCCAGCAGCAGGCAGGGGGGTTATAATTCACCCCTCCACTTT
CDR3 protein: CASSRQGGYNSPLHF
clone size: NA
V gene: TRBV5-4
D gene: TRBD1
CDR3 length: 15
J gene: TRBJ1-6

CDR3 DNA: TGTGCCAGCAGTTCCTCCCCAAGGGGCAATCAGTCCCAGCATTTT
CDR3 protein: CASSSSPRGNQSQHF
clone size: NA
V gene: TRBV27
D gene: NA
CDR3 length: 15
J gene: TRBJ1-5

CDR3 DNA: TGTGCCAGCAGCACACGGGACTTGGAGACCCAGTACTTC
CDR3 protein: CASSTRDLETQYF
clone size: NA
V gene: TRBV7-2
D gene: NA
CDR3 length: 13
J gene: TRBJ2-5

CDR3 DNA: TGTGCCAGTAGTATCCAAAATGAGCAGTTCTTC
CDR3 protein: CASSIQNEQFF
clone size: NA
V gene: TRBV19
D gene: NA
CDR3 length: 11
J gene: TRBJ2-1

CDR3 DNA: TGTGCCAGCAAGACAGGGGTGGAGACCCAGTACTTC
CDR3 protein: CASKTGVETQYF
clone size: NA
V gene: TRBV12-3/TRBV12-4
D gene: TRBD1
CDR3 length: 12
J gene: TRBJ2-5

CDR3 DNA: TGTGCCAGCAGCAAACACAGAAATGAAGCTTTCTTT
CDR3 protein: CASSKHRNEAFF
clone size: once
V gene: TRBV6-5
D gene: NA
CDR3 length: 12
J gene: TRBJ1-1

CDR3 DNA: TGTGCCAGCAGCTTTATCAGCTACGAGCAGTACTTC
CDR3 protein: CASSFISYEQYF
clone size: NA
V gene: TRBV5-8
D gene: NA
CDR3 length: 12
J gene: TRBJ2-7

CDR3 DNA: TGTGCCAGCAGCCGGGACAGAAATTCACCCCTCCACTTT
CDR3 protein: CASSRDRNSPLHF
clone size: few
V gene: TRBV6-5
D gene: TRBD1
CDR3 length: 13
J gene: TRBJ1-6

CDR3 DNA: TGCGCCAGCACCTTACAGGGTAGCTCCTACAATGAGCAGTTCTTC
CDR3 protein: CASTLQGSSYNEQFF
clone size: NA
V gene: TRBV5-1
D gene: NA
CDR3 length: 15
J gene: TRBJ2-1

CDR3 DNA: TGTGCCAGCAGTCGAAGACTAGGGATCGGAGATACGCAGTATTTT
CDR3 protein: CASSRRLGIGDTQYF
clone size: NA
V gene: TRBV7-2
D gene: NA
CDR3 length: 15
J gene: TRBJ2-3

CDR3 DNA: TGTGCCAGCAGCTTGGAACTTGACAGGGGGCGTGTAGCTTTCTTT
CDR3 protein: CASSLELDRGRVAFF
clone size: NA
V gene: TRBV5-4
D gene: TRBD1
CDR3 length: 15
J gene: TRBJ1-1

CDR3 DNA: TGCAGTGCTAGAGATGTGAGGGAGCAGTACTTC
CDR3 protein: CSARDVREQYF
clone size: NA
V gene: TRBV20-1
D gene: NA
CDR3 length: 11
J gene: TRBJ2-7

CDR3 DNA: TGTGCCAGCAGTGAAGTGACAGGGGGTGACACTGAAGCTTTCTTT
CDR3 protein: CASSEVTGGDTEAFF
clone size: NA
V gene: TRBV2
D gene: TRBD1
CDR3 length: 15
J gene: TRBJ1-1

CDR3 DNA: TGTGCCAGCAGCGGTAAGAACGGTGAGGAGCAGTTCTTC
CDR3 protein: CASSGKNGEEQFF
clone size: NA
V gene: TRBV7-9
D gene: NA
CDR3 length: 13
J gene: TRBJ2-1

CDR3 DNA: TGTGCCAGTAGTCTTACAGGGTTCGCGAACACTGAAGCTTTCTTT
CDR3 protein: CASSLTGFANTEAFF
clone size: NA
V gene: TRBV19
D gene: NA
CDR3 length: 15
J gene: TRBJ1-1

CDR3 DNA: TGTGCCAGCAGCTTGGTAGCGGGAGCGGACAATGAGCAGTTCTTC
CDR3 protein: CASSLVAGADNEQFF
clone size: few
V gene: TRBV5-6
D gene: TRBD2
CDR3 length: 15
J gene: TRBJ2-1

CDR3 DNA: TGTGCCAGCAGTTACACTATCTATAATTCACCCCTCCACTTT
CDR3 protein: CASSYTIYNSPLHF
clone size: NA
V gene: TRBV6-5
D gene: NA
CDR3 length: 14
J gene: TRBJ1-6

CDR3 DNA: TGTGCCAGCAGCCCACAGGGGTCCCAAGAGACCCAGTACTTC
CDR3 protein: CASSPQGSQETQYF
clone size: NA
V gene: TRBV7-3
D gene: TRBD1
CDR3 length: 14
J gene: TRBJ2-5

CDR3 DNA: TGTGCCAGCAATAACCTAGCGCGGGAGGGCCTCGAGCAGTACTTC
CDR3 protein: CASNNLAREGLEQYF
clone size: NA
V gene: TRBV5-6
D gene: TRBD2
CDR3 length: 15
J gene: TRBJ2-7

CDR3 DNA: TGTGCCAGCAGCTTATCTAGCGGAACCTACAATGAGCAGTTCTTC
CDR3 protein: CASSLSSGTYNEQFF
clone size: NA
V gene: TRBV11-3
D gene: TRBD2
CDR3 length: 15
J gene: TRBJ2-1

CDR3 DNA: TGTGCCAGCTCACCCGGCGGGGGAGTCACCGGGGAGCTGTTTTTT
CDR3 protein: CASSPGGGVTGELFF
clone size: NA
V gene: TRBV18
D gene: TRBD2
CDR3 length: 15
J gene: TRBJ2-2

CDR3 DNA: TGTGCCAGCTCAGGCTCTCAGGGGACGAACACTGAAGCTTTCTTT
CDR3 protein: CASSGSQGTNTEAFF
clone size: NA
V gene: TRBV18
D gene: NA
CDR3 length: 15
J gene: TRBJ1-1

CDR3 DNA: TGTGCCAGTAGTATAGGGGGACAGGGGGCCCCTTACAATGAGCAGTTCTTC
CDR3 protein: CASSIGGQGAPYNEQFF
clone size: NA
V gene: TRBV19
D gene: TRBD1
CDR3 length: 17
J gene: TRBJ2-1

CDR3 DNA: TGTGCCTGGAAGCGGAGGTCCTACGAGCAGTACTTC
CDR3 protein: CAWKRRSYEQYF
clone size: once
V gene: TRBV30
D gene: NA
CDR3 length: 12
J gene: TRBJ2-7

CDR3 DNA: TGTGCCAGCAGCTTAAGCGGGACTGGTGACAATGAGCAGTTCTTC
CDR3 protein: CASSLSGTGDNEQFF
clone size: NA
V gene: TRBV5-5
D gene: TRBD2
CDR3 length: 15
J gene: TRBJ2-1

CDR3 DNA: TGTGCCAGCAGCTTGGAGGGTTCGAGGTCACCCCTCCACTTT
CDR3 protein: CASSLEGSRSPLHF
clone size: NA
V gene: TRBV11-3
D gene: NA
CDR3 length: 14
J gene: TRBJ1-6

CDR3 DNA: TGTGCCAGCAGCTTGGGTTCAGGGGGCTGGGAGACCCAGTACTTC
CDR3 protein: CASSLGSGGWETQYF
clone size: once
V gene: TRBV5-4
D gene: TRBD1
CDR3 length: 15
J gene: TRBJ2-5

CDR3 DNA: TGTGCCAGCACATTACAGCCCACAGATACGCAGTATTTT
CDR3 protein: CASTLQPTDTQYF
clone size: once
V gene: TRBV2
D gene: NA
CDR3 length: 13
J gene: TRBJ2-3

CDR3 DNA: TGTGCCAGCAGGGACAGGGAATGGGGTGAGCAGTTCTTC
CDR3 protein: CASRDREWGEQFF
clone size: NA
V gene: TRBV6-6
D gene: TRBD1
CDR3 length: 13
J gene: TRBJ2-1

CDR3 DNA: TGTGCCAGCAGCCTAGAACCTCAGGCTGGAAACACCATATATTTT
CDR3 protein: CASSLEPQAGNTIYF
clone size: NA
V gene: TRBV4-2
D gene: NA
CDR3 length: 15
J gene: TRBJ1-3

CDR3 DNA: TGTGCCAGCAGCAAAGCAAAAGGGAGTGAAAAGGGAACAGCAACTAATGAAAAACTGTTTTTT
CDR3 protein: CASSKAKGSEKGTATNEKLFF
clone size: NA
V gene: TRBV21-1
D gene: NA
CDR3 length: 21
J gene: TRBJ1-4

CDR3 DNA: TGTGCCAGCACCAGGGACAGGGGCCACACCATGAACACTGAAGCTTTCTTT
CDR3 protein: CASTRDRGHTMNTEAFF
clone size: NA
V gene: TRBV9
D gene: TRBD1
CDR3 length: 17
J gene: TRBJ1-1

CDR3 DNA: TGCAGTGCTACTAGGCCAAATGAAGCTTTCTTT
CDR3 protein: CSATRPNEAFF
clone size: NA
V gene: TRBV20-1
D gene: NA
CDR3 length: 11
J gene: TRBJ1-1

CDR3 DNA: TGTGCCAGCAGTGACCCCTCCGATACGCAGTATTTT
CDR3 protein: CASSDPSDTQYF
clone size: NA
V gene: TRBV6-1
D gene: NA
CDR3 length: 12
J gene: TRBJ2-3

CDR3 DNA: TGTGCCAGCAGCTTAAACCCGGGACTAGCGGGAGGACGCACAGATACGCAGTATTTT
CDR3 protein: CASSLNPGLAGGRTDTQYF
clone size: NA
V gene: TRBV7-2
D gene: TRBD2
CDR3 length: 19
J gene: TRBJ2-3

CDR3 DNA: TGTGCCAGCAGCTCGGGCCAGGAGGCCGGGGAGCTGTTTTTT
CDR3 protein: CASSSGQEAGELFF
clone size: NA
V gene: TRBV7-3
D gene: NA
CDR3 length: 14
J gene: TRBJ2-2

CDR3 DNA: TGTGCCAGTAGTTTCTCAGGGGGAGGCTTCTCCGGGGAGACCCAGTACTTC
CDR3 protein: CASSFSGGGFSGETQYF
clone size: NA
V gene: TRBV19
D gene: NA
CDR3 length: 17
J gene: TRBJ2-5

CDR3 DNA: TGTGCCAGCAGCTCAATCCTCTCCGGGATTTGGAGCGGGAGGCACGAGCAGTACTTC
CDR3 protein: CASSSILSGIWSGRHEQYF
clone size: NA
V gene: TRBV11-2
D gene: TRBD2
CDR3 length: 19
J gene: TRBJ2-7

CDR3 DNA: TGTGCCAGCAGCTTACTCGCAGGGGCGGTGGAGACCCAGTACTTC
CDR3 protein: CASSLLAGAVETQYF
clone size: NA
V gene: TRBV13
D gene: NA
CDR3 length: 15
J gene: TRBJ2-5

CDR3 DNA: TGCGCCAGCAGCTTAGGAGGGGAGGCCACCATATATTTT
CDR3 protein: CASSLGGEATIYF
clone size: NA
V gene: TRBV5-1
D gene: NA
CDR3 length: 13
J gene: TRBJ1-3

CDR3 DNA: TGTGCCATCACTGATCCGGCCAGGGGAAGAGAGACCCAGTACTTC
CDR3 protein: CAITDPARGRETQYF
clone size: few
V gene: TRBV10-3
D gene: NA
CDR3 length: 15
J gene: TRBJ2-5

CDR3 DNA: TGTGCCAGCAGCCCTACCTTGGTGAGGGTTGGGACTTTGGACACTGAAGCTTTCTTT
CDR3 protein: CASSPTLVRVGTLDTEAFF
clone size: NA
V gene: TRBV27
D gene: NA
CDR3 length: 19
J gene: TRBJ1-1

CDR3 DNA: TGTGCCAGCTCACCGTCAGGGGGCGATATCTACGAGCAGTACTTC
CDR3 protein: CASSPSGGDIYEQYF
clone size: NA
V gene: TRBV18
D gene: TRBD1
CDR3 length: 15
J gene: TRBJ2-7

CDR3 DNA: TGTGCCAGCAGCCGGACTAGCGGGGGGCCGTTATCTCTCGAGCAGTACTTC
CDR3 protein: CASSRTSGGPLSLEQYF
clone size: many
V gene: TRBV5-6
D gene: TRBD2
CDR3 length: 17
J gene: TRBJ2-7